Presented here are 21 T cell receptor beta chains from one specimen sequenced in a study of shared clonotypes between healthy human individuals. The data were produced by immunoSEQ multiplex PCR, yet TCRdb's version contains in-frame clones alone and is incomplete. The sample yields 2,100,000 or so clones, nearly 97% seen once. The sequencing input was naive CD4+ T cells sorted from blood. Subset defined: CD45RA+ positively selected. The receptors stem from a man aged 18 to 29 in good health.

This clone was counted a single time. The CDR3 bases are TGTGCCAGCAGCTTAGGTGTATCGGGGCCCGGGGAGCTGTTTTTT. Translated, it gives CASSLGVSGPGELFF. The chain carries TRBV11-3 and TRBJ2-2; D may be TRBD1 or TRBD2 (5 bases each). Trimming removed 1 base from V and 6 bases from J, with 12 bases in between. Germline lookup yields CDR1 SGHNT and CDR2 YENEEA. The CDR3 consists of 15 residues.

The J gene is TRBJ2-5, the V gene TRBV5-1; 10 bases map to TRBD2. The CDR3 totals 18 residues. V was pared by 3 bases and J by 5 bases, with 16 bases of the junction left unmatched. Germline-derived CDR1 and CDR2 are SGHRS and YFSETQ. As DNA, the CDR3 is TGCGCCAGCAGCTCCCGACAGGGGTCTAGCGGGAGTGGGGAGACCCAGTACTTC. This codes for CASSSRQGSSGSGETQYF.

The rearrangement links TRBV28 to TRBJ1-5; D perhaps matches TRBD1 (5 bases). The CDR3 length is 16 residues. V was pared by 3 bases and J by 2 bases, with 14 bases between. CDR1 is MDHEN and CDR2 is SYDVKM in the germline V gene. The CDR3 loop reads CASSFFPGVGNQPQHF. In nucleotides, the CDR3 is TGTGCCAGCAGTTTCTTTCCGGGGGTGGGCAATCAGCCCCAGCATTTT.

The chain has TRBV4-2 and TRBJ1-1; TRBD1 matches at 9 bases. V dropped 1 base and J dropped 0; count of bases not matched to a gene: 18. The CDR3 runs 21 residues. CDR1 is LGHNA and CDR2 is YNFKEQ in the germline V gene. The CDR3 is CASSQGFIGQGLGTMNTEAFF. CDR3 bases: TGTGCCAGCAGCCAAGGTTTCATCGGACAGGGGTTGGGAACCATGAACACTGAAGCTTTCTTT.

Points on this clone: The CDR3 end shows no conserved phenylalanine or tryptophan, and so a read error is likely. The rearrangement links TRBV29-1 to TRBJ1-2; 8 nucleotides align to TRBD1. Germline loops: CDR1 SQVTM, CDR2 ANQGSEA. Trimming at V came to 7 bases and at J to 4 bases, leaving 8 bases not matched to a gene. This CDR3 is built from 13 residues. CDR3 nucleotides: TGCAGCGATAGACAGGGGCCCGGCTATGGCTACACCCTC. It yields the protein CSDRQGPGYGYTL.

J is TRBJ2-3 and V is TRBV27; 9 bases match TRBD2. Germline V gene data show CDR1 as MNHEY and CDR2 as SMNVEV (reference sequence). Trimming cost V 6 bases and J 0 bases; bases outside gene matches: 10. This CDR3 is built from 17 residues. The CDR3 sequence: CASRLFVAGVSTDTQYF. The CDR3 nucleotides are TGTGCCAGCAGACTCTTTGTAGCGGGGGTTAGCACAGATACGCAGTATTTT.

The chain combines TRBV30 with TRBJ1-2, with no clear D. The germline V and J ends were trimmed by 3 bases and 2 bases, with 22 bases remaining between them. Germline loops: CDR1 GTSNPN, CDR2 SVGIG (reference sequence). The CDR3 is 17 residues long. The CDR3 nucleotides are TGTGCCTGGAGATCGGGCGCGACCCGTTTTCGCAACTATGGCTACACCTTC. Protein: CAWRSGATRFRNYGYTF. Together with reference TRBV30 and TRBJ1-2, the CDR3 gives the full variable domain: SQTIHQWPATLVQPVGSPLSLECTVEGTSNPNLYWYRQAAGRGLQLLFYSVGIGQISSEVPQNLSASRPQDRQFILSSKKLLLSDSGFYLCAWRSGATRFRNYGYTFGSGTRLTVV.

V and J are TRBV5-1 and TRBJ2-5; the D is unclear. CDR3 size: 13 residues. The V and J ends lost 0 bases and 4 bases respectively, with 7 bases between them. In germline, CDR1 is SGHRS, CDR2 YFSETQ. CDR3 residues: CASSLAPTETQYF. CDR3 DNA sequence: TGCGCCAGCAGCTTGGCCCCGACAGAGACCCAGTACTTC. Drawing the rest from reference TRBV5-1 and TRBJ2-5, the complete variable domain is KAGVTQTPRYLIKTRGQQVTLSCSPISGHRSVSWYQQTPGQGLQFLFEYFSETQRNKGNFPGRFSGRQFSNSRSEMNVSTLELGDSALYLCASSLAPTETQYFGPGTRLLVL.

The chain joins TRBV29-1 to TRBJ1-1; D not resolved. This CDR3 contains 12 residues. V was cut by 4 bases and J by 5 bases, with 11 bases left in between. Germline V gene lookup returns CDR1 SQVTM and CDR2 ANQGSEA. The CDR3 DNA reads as TGCAGCGTTGGACGGGTACTGACTGAAGCTTTCTTT. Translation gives CSVGRVLTEAFF.

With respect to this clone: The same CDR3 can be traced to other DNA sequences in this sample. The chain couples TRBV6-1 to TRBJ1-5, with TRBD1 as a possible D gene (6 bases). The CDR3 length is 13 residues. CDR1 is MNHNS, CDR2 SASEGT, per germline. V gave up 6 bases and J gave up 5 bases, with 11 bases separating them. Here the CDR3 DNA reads TGTGCCAGCAGCAGGGGAGAGGATCAGCCCCAGCATTTT. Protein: CASSRGEDQPQHF.

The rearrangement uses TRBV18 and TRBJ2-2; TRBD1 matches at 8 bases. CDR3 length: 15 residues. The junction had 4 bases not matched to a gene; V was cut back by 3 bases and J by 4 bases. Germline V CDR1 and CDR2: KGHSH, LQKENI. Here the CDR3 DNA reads TGTGCCAGCTCACCCCCGGACAGGGCCACCGGGGAGCTGTTTTTT. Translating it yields CASSPPDRATGELFF.

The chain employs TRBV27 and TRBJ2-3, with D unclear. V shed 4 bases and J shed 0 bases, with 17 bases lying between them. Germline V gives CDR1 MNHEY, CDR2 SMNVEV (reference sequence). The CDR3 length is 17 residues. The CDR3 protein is CASSSRAFSRSTDTQYF. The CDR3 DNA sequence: TGTGCCAGCAGTTCCCGGGCCTTTTCCCGGAGCACAGATACGCAGTATTTT.

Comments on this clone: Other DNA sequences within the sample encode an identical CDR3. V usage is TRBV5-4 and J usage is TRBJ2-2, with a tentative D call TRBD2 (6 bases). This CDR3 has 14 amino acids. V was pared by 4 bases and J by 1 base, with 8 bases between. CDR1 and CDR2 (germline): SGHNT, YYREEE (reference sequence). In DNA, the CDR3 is TGTGCCAGCAGCCCCGGGGGGAACACCGGGGAGCTGTTTTTT. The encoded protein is CASSPGGNTGELFF.

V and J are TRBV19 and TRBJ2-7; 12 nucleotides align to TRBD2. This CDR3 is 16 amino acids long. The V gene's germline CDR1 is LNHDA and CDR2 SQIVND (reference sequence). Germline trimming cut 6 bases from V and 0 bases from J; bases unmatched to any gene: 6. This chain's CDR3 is CASRPTSGGISYEQYF. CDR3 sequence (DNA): TGTGCCAGTAGGCCGACTAGCGGGGGAATCTCCTACGAGCAGTACTTC.

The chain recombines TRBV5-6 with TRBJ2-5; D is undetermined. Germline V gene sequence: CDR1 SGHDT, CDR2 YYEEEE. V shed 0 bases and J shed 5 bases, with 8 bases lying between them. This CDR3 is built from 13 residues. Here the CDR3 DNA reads TGTGCCAGCAGCTTGGCATCTCGGGAGACCCAGTACTTC. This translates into CASSLASRETQYF. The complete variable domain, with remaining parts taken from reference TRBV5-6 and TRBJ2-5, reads DAGVTQSPTHLIKTRGQQVTLRCSPKSGHDTVSWYQQALGQGPQFIFQYYEEEERQRGNFPDRFSGHQFPNYSSELNVNALLLGDSALYLCASSLASRETQYFGPGTRLLVL.

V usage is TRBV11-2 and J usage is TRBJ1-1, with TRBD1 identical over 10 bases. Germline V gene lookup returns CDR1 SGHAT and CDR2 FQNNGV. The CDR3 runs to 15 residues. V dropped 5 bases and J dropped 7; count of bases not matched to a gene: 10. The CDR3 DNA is TGTGCCAGCAGCGGACGGATGACAGGGGGCGGTGAAGCTTTCTTT. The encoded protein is CASSGRMTGGGEAFF.

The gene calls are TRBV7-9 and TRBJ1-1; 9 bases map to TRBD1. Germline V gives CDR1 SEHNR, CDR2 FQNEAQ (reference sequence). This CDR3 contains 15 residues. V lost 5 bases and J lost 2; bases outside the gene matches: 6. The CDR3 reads CASSKGQGGNTEAFF. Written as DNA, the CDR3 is TGTGCCAGCAGCAAGGGACAGGGAGGCAACACTGAAGCTTTCTTT.

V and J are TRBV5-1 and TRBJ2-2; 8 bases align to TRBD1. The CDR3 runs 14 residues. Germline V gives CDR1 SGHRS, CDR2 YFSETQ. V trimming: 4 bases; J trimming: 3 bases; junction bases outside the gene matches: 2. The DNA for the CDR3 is TGCGCCAGCAGCATACAGGGGGACACCGGGGAGCTGTTTTTT. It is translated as CASSIQGDTGELFF. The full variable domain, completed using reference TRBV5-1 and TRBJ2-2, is KAGVTQTPRYLIKTRGQQVTLSCSPISGHRSVSWYQQTPGQGLQFLFEYFSETQRNKGNFPGRFSGRQFSNSRSEMNVSTLELGDSALYLCASSIQGDTGELFFGEGSRLTVL.

The DNA of the CDR3 is TGTGCCAGCACCCTCGGGACAGGGACTTGGGGCTACACCTTC. Translating gives CASTLGTGTWGYTF. The chain is built from TRBV28 and TRBJ1-2; 9 bases match TRBD1. With 7 bases clipped from V and 8 bases from J, the junction kept 11 bases outside the gene matches. Germline V gene lookup returns CDR1 MDHEN and CDR2 SYDVKM. The CDR3 covers 14 residues.

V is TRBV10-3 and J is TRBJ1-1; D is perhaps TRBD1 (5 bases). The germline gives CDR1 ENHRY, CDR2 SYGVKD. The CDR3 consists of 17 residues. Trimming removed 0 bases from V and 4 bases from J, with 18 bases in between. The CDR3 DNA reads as TGTGCCATCAGTGAGTCGCAGGGTCAAGGGGTTGGCACTGAAGCTTTCTTT. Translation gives CAISESQGQGVGTEAFF.

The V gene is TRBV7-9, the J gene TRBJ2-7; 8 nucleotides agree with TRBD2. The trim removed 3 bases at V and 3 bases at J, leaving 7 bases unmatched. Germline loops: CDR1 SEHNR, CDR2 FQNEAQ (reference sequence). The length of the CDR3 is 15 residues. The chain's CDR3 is CASSFPLAGNYEQYF. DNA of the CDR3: TGTGCCAGCAGCTTCCCCCTAGCGGGTAACTACGAGCAGTACTTC.